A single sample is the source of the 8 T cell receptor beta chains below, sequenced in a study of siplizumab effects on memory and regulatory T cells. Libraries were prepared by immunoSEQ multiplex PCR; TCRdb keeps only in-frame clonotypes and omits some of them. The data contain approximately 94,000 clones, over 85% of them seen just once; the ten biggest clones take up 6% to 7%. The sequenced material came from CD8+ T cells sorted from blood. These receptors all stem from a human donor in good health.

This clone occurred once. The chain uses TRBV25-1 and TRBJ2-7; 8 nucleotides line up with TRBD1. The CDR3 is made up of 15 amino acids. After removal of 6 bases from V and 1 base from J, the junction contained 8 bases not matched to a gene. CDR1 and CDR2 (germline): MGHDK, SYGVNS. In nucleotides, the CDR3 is TGTGCCAGCAGCCCTTCCGGGACAGGTTCCTACGAGCAGTACTTC. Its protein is CASSPSGTGSYEQYF.

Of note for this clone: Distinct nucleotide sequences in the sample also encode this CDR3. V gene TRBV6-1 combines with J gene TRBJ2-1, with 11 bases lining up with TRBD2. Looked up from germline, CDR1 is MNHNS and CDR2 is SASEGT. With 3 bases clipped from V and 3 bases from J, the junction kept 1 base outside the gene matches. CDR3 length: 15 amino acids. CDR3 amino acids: CASSELAGGYNEQFF. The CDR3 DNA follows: TGTGCCAGCAGTGAGCTAGCGGGGGGCTACAATGAGCAGTTCTTC.

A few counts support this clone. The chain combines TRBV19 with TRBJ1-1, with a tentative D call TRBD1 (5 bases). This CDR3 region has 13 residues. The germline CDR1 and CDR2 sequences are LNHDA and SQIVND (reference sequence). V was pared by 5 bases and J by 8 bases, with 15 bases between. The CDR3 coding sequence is TGTGCCAGTAGTCTCCCGAGGGGTTTGGAAGCTTTCTTT. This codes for CASSLPRGLEAFF.

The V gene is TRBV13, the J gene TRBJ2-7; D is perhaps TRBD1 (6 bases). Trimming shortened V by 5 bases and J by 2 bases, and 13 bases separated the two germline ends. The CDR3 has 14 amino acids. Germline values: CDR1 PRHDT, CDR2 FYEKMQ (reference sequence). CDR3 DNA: TGTGCCAGCAGCCGCCGACAGGATCCCTACGAGCAGTACTTC. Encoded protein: CASSRRQDPYEQYF.

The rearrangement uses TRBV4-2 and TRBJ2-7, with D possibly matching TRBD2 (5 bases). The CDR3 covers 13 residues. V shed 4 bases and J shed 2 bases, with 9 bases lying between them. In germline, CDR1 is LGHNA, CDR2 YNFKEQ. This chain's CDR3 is CASSPGLTYEQYF. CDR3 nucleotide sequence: TGTGCCAGCAGCCCGGGGTTAACCTACGAGCAGTACTTC.

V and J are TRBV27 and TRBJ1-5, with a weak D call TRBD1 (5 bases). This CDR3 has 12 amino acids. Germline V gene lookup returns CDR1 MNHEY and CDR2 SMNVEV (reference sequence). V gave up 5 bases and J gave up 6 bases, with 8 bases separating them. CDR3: CASSPQGQPQHF. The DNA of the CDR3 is TGTGCCAGCAGTCCCCAGGGTCAGCCCCAGCATTTT.

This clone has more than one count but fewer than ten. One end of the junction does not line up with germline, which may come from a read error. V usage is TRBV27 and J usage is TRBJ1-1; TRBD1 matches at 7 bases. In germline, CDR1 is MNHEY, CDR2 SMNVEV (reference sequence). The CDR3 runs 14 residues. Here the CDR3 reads CASSISRGGTEAFF. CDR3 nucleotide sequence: TGTGCCAGCAGTATATCCAGGGGGGGCACTGAAGCTTTCTTT.

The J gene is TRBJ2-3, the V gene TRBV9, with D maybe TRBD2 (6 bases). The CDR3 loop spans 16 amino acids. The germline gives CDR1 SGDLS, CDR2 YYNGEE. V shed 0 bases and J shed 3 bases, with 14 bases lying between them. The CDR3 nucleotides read TGTGCCAGCAGCGTAGGGGACGGGAGCGGTACAGATACGCAGTATTTT. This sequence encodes CASSVGDGSGTDTQYF.